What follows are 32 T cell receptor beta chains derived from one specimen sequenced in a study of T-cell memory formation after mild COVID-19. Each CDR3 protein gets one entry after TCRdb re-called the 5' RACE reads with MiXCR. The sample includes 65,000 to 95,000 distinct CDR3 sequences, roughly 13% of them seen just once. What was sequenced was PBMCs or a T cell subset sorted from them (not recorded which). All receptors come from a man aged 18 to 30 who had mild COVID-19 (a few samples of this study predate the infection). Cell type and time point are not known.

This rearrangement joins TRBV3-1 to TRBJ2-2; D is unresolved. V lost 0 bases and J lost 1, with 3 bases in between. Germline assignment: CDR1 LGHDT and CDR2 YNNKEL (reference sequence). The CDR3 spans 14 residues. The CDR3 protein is CASSQDQNTGELFF. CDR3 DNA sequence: TGTGCCAGCAGCCAAGATCAGAACACCGGGGAGCTGTTTTTT. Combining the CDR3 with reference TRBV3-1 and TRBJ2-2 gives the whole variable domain DTAVSQTPKYLVTQMGNDKSIKCEQNLGHDTMYWYKQDSKKFLKIMFSYNNKELIINETVPNRFSPKSPDKAHLNLHINSLELGDSAVYFCASSQDQNTGELFFGEGSRLTVL.

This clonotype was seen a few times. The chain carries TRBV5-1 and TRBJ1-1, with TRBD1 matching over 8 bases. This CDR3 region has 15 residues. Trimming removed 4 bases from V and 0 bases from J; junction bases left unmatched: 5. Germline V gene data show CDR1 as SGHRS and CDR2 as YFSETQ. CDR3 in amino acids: CASSQVQGVNTEAFF. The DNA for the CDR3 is TGCGCCAGCAGCCAGGTACAGGGGGTGAACACTGAAGCTTTCTTT. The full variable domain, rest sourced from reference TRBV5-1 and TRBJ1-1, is KAGVTQTPRYLIKTRGQQVTLSCSPISGHRSVSWYQQTPGQGLQFLFEYFSETQRNKGNFPGRFSGRQFSNSRSEMNVSTLELGDSALYLCASSQVQGVNTEAFFGQGTRLTVV.

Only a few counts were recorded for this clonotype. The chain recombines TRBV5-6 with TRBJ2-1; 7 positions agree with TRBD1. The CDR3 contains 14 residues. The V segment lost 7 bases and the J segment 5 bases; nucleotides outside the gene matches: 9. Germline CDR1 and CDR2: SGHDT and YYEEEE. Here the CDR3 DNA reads TGTGCCAGCGTACCGCCGGGACAGCACAATGAGCAGTTCTTC. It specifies CASVPPGQHNEQFF.

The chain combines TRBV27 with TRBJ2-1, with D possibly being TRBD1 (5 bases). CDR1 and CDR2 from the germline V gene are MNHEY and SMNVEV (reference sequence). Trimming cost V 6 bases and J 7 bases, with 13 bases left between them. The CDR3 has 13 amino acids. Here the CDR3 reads CASSFGAANEQFF. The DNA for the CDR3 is TGTGCCAGCAGCTTTGGGGCGGCGAATGAGCAGTTCTTC.

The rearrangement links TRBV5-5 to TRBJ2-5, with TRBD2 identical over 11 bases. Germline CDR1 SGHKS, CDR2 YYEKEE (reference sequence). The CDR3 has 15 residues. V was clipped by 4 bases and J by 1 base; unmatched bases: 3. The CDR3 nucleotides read TGTGCCAGCAGCCCGACTAGCGGGGTCCAAGAGACCCAGTACTTC. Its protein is CASSPTSGVQETQYF.

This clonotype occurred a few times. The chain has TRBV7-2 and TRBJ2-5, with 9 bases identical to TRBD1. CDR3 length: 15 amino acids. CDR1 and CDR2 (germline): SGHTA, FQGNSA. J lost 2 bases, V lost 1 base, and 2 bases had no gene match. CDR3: CASSLGTGEQETQYF. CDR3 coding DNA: TGTGCCAGCAGCTTAGGGACAGGGGAACAAGAGACCCAGTACTTC.

The CDR3 DNA reads as TGCAGCGTTGTTTTCGACAGCAATCAGCCCCAGCATTTT. It translates to CSVVFDSNQPQHF. The V call is TRBV29-1, the J call TRBJ1-5; D remains unclear. Germline V lookup: CDR1 SQVTM, CDR2 ANQGSEA. V dropped 4 bases and J dropped 1 base, with 8 bases sitting between them. The CDR3 runs 13 residues.

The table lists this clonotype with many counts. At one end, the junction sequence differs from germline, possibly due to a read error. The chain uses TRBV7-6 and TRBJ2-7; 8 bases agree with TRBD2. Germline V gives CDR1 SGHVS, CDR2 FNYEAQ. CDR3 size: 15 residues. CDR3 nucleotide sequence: TGTGCCAGCAGTTTAGAGACTAGCGACCTCTACGAGCAGTACTTC. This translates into CASSLETSDLYEQYF.

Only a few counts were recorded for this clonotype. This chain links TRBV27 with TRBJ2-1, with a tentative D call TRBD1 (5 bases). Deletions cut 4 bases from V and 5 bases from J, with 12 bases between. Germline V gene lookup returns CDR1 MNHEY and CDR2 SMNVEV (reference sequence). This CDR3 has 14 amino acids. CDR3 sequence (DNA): TGTGCCAGCAGTTCAGGGTACCCTAACAATGAGCAGTTCTTC. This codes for CASSSGYPNNEQFF.

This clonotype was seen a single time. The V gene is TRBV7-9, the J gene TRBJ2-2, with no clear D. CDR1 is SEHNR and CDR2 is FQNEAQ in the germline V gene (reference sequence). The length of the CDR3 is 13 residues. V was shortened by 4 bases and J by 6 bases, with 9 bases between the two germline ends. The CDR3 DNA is TGTGCCAGCAGCTCAGCAACGTCCGGGGAGCTGTTTTTT. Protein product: CASSSATSGELFF.

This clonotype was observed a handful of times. The CDR3 loop reads CASSQAPSPGQSTDTQYF. Written as DNA, the CDR3 is TGCGCCAGCAGCCAAGCCCCTAGCCCGGGACAGTCCACAGATACGCAGTATTTT. V and J are TRBV4-3 and TRBJ2-3; TRBD1 matches 7 bases. After removal of 1 base from V and 2 bases from J, the junction contained 12 bases not matched to a gene. Germline-derived CDR1 and CDR2 are LGHNA and YSLEER. The CDR3 totals 18 residues.

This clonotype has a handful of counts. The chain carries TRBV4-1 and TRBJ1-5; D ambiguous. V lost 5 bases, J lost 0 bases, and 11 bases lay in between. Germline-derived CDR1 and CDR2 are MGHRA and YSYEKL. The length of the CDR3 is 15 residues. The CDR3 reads CASSEDGYSNQPQHF. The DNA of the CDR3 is TGCGCCAGCAGCGAGGACGGGTATAGCAATCAGCCCCAGCATTTT.

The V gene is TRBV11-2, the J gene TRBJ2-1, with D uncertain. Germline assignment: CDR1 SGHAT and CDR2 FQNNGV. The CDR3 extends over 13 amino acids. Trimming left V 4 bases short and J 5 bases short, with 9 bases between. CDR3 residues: CASSSRVDNEQFF. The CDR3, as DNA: TGTGCCAGCAGCTCCCGGGTCGACAATGAGCAGTTCTTC. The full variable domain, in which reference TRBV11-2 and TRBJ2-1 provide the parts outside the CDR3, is EAGVAQSPRYKIIEKRQSVAFWCNPISGHATLYWYQQILGQGPKLLIQFQNNGVVDDSQLPKDRFSAERLKGVDSTLKIQPAKLEDSAVYLCASSSRVDNEQFFGPGTRLTVL.

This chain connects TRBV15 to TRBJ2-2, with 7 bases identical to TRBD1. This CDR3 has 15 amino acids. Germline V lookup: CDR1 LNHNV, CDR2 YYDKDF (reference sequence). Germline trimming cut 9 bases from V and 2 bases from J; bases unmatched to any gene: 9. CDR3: CATSRTGFNTGELFF. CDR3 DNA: TGTGCCACTTCCCGGACAGGATTCAACACCGGGGAGCTGTTTTTT.

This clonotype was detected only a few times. DNA of the CDR3: TGTGCCTGGGACCCAGAGGTCTCGGGTGAAAAACTGTTTTTT. Translation gives CAWDPEVSGEKLFF. The gene calls are TRBV30 and TRBJ1-4; D is undetermined. With 5 bases removed from V and 7 bases from J, the gap between germline ends came to 17 bases. Germline V lookup: CDR1 GTSNPN, CDR2 SVGIG (reference sequence). The CDR3 has 14 amino acids.

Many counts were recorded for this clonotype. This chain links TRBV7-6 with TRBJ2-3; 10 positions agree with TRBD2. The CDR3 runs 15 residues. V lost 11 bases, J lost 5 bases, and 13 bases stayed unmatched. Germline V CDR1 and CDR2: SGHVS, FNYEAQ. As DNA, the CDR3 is TGTGCCGACGCCCCAAGCGGGGGGGCGGAAGATACGCAGTATTTT. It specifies CADAPSGGAEDTQYF.

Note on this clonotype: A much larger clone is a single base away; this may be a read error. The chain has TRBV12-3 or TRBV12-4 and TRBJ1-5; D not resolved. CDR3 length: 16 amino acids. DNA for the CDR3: TGTGCCAGCAGCCCCGGGCCTCCTGGGAGCAATAAGCCCCAGCATTTT. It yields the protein CASSPGPPGSNKPQHF.

The CDR3 loop reads CASSLTELAGHEQYF. The DNA of the CDR3 is TGTGCCAGCAGTTTAACCGAACTAGCGGGGCATGAGCAGTACTTC. This chain connects TRBV27 to TRBJ2-7, with 10 bases that match TRBD2. The CDR3 covers 15 residues. Germline CDR1 MNHEY, CDR2 SMNVEV (reference sequence). With V trimmed by 2 bases and J by 7 bases, 8 bases remained unmatched.

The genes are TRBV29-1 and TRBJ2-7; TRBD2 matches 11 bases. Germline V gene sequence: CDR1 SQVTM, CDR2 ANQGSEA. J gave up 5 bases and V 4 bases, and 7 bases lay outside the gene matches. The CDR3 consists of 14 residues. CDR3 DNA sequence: TGCAGCGTTGTGGGACTAGCGGCCCCCCACGAGCAGTACTTC. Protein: CSVVGLAAPHEQYF.

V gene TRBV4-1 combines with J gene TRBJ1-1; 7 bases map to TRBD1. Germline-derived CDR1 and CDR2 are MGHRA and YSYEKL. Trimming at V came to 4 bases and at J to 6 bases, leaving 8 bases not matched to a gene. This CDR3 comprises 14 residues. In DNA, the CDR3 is TGCGCCAGCAGCCCGGCCACAGGGGCCGCTGAAGCTTTCTTT. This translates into CASSPATGAAEAFF.

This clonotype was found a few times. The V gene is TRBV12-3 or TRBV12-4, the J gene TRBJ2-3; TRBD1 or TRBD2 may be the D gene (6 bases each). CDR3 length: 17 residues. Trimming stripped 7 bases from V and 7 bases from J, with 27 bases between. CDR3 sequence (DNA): TGTGCCAGCAAAGGGGGGCCAGAGTATCTGGGATCACATACGCAGTATTTT. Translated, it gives CASKGGPEYLGSHTQYF.

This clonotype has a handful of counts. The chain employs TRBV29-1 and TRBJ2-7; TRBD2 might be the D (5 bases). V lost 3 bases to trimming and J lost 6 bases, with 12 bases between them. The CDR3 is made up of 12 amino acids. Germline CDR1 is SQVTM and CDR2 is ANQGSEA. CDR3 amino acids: CSVDPGNREQYF. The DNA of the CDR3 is TGCAGCGTTGACCCGGGAAACCGCGAGCAGTACTTC.

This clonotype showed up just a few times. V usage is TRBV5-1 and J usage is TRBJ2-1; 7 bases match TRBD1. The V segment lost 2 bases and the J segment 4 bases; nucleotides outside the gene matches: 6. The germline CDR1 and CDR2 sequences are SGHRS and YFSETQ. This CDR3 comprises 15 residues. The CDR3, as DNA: TGCGCCAGCAGCTTAGGGACAGACCTGTACAATGAGCAGTTCTTC. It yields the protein CASSLGTDLYNEQFF.

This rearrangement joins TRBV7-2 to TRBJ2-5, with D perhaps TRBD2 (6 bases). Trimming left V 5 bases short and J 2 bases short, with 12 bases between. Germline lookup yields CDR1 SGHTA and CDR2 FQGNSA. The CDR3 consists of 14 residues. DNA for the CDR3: TGTGCCAGCAGCGAGGACTACCTACAAGAGACCCAGTACTTC. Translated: CASSEDYLQETQYF.

CDR3 in DNA: TGCAGCGTTGTAGTTCCAGACACCGGGGAGCTGTTTTTT. This translates into CSVVVPDTGELFF. V gene TRBV29-1 combines with J gene TRBJ2-2, with no clear D. In germline, CDR1 is SQVTM, CDR2 ANQGSEA. There are 13 residues in the CDR3. V lost 4 bases to trimming and J lost 3 bases, with 9 bases between them.

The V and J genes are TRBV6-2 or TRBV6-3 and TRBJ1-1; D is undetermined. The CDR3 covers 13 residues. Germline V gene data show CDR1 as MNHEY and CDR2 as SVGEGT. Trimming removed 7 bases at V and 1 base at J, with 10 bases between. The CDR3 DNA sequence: TGTGCCAGCATTACCAGGAGGAACACTGAAGCTTTCTTT. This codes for CASITRRNTEAFF.

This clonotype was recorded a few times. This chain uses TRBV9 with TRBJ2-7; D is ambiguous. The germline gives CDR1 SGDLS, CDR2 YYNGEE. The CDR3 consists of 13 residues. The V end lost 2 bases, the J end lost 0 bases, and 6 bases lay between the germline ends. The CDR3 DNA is TGTGCCAGCAGCGTCCACAACTCCTACGAGCAGTACTTC. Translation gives CASSVHNSYEQYF.

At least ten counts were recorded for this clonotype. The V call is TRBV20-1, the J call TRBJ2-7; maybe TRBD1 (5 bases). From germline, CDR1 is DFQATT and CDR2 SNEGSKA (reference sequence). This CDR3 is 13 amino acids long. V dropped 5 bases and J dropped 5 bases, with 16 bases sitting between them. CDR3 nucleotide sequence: TGCAGTGCTCACCCCGGACAACCCCACGAGCAGTACTTC. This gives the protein CSAHPGQPHEQYF.

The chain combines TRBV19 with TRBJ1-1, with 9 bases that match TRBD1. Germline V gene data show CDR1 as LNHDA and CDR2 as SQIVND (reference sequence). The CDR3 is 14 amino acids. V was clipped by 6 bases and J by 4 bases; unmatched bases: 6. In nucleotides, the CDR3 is TGTGCCAGTAGAAGGAACAGGGGGCTCACTGAAGCTTTCTTT. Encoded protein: CASRRNRGLTEAFF. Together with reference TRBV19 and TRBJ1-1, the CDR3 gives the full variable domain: DGGITQSPKYLFRKEGQNVTLSCEQNLNHDAMYWYRQDPGQGLRLIYYSQIVNDFQKGDIAEGYSVSREKKESFPLTVTSAQKNPTAFYLCASRRNRGLTEAFFGQGTRLTVV.

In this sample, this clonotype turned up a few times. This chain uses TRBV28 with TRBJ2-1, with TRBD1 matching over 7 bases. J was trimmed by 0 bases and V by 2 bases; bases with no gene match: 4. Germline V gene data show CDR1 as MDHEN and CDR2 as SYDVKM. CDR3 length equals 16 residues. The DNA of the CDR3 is TGTGCCAGCAGTTTAAATACAGGGGTCTCCTACAATGAGCAGTTCTTC. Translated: CASSLNTGVSYNEQFF.

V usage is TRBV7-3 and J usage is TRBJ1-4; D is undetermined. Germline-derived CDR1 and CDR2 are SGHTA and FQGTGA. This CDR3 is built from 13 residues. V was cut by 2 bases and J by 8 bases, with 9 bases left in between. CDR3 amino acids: CASSLDLGEKLFF. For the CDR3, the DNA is TGTGCCAGCAGCTTAGATCTTGGGGAAAAACTGTTTTTT.

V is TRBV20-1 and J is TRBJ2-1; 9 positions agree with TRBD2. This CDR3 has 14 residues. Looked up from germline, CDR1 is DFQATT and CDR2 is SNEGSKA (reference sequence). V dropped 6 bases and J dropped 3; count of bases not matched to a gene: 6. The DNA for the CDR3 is TGCAGTGCCCCCTTAGCGGGGGACTACAATGAGCAGTTCTTC. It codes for CSAPLAGDYNEQFF.